The rows below give T cell receptor beta chains drawn from one sample of a study of T-cell reconstitution after alpha-beta-depleted transplantation in children. TCRdb itself ran the PCR reads through MiXCR, one entry per CDR3 protein. This sample has about 200,000 distinct CDR3 sequences; about 6% occur once, and the top ten carry just over 4.5%. Material: PBMCs, obtained before TCRalphabeta/CD19-depleted stem cell transplant. The source is a girl under two years old with combined immunodeficiency, due to receive a stem cell transplant. Each CDR3 is given with its conserved first and last residue. D genes are given only for firm matches. The size of a clone is reported for some rows only, either as once, few or many, or as a class for expanded clones.

clone size: -
V gene: TRBV4-2
D gene: -
J gene: TRBJ2-3
CDR3 protein: CASSQAQPMADTQYF
CDR3 DNA: TGTGCCAGCAGCCAAGCTCAACCAATGGCAGATACGCAGTATTTT

clone size: few
V gene: TRBV20-1
D gene: -
J gene: TRBJ2-7
CDR3 protein: CSARGFQGNEQYF
CDR3 DNA: TGCAGTGCTAGAGGTTTCCAGGGGAACGAGCAGTACTTC

clone size: many
V gene: TRBV11-1
D gene: TRBD2
J gene: TRBJ2-1
CDR3 protein: CASSLSTLAGGRRNEQFF
CDR3 DNA: TGTGCCAGCAGCCTTTCCACCCTAGCGGGAGGGCGTAGGAATGAGCAGTTCTTC

clone size: many
V gene: TRBV7-8
D gene: TRBD2
J gene: TRBJ2-5
CDR3 protein: CASSFWLAGVFQETQYF
CDR3 DNA: TGTGCCAGCAGCTTCTGGCTAGCGGGAGTGTTCCAAGAGACCCAGTACTTC

clone size: many
V gene: TRBV7-8
D gene: -
J gene: TRBJ1-5
CDR3 protein: CASRAGLGNQPQHF
CDR3 DNA: TGTGCCAGCAGAGCAGGACTCGGTAATCAGCCCCAGCATTTT

clone size: many
V gene: TRBV12-3/TRBV12-4
D gene: TRBD2
J gene: TRBJ2-1
CDR3 protein: CASSLGLAGYNEQFF
CDR3 DNA: TGTGCCAGCAGCCTGGGACTAGCGGGGTACAATGAGCAGTTCTTC

clone size: many
V gene: TRBV29-1
D gene: -
J gene: TRBJ2-1
CDR3 protein: CSAKGDSYNEQFF
CDR3 DNA: TGCAGCGCCAAGGGCGACAGCTACAATGAGCAGTTCTTC

clone size: many
V gene: TRBV4-3
D gene: TRBD2
J gene: TRBJ2-5
CDR3 protein: CASSQGLAGEEETQYF
CDR3 DNA: TGCGCCAGCAGCCAAGGACTAGCGGGGGAGGAAGAGACCCAGTACTTC

clone size: -
V gene: TRBV7-9
D gene: -
J gene: TRBJ2-7
CDR3 protein: CASSSKGSYEQYF
CDR3 DNA: TGTGCCAGCAGCTCTAAGGGGAGTTACGAGCAGTACTTC

clone size: many
V gene: TRBV20-1
D gene: TRBD2
J gene: TRBJ2-4
CDR3 protein: CSASTGTSKNIQYF
CDR3 DNA: TGCAGTGCTAGCACCGGGACTAGCAAAAACATTCAGTACTTC

clone size: many
V gene: TRBV5-1
D gene: TRBD2
J gene: TRBJ2-7
CDR3 protein: CASSQGASGTSGNHPYEQYF
CDR3 DNA: TGCGCCAGCAGCCAGGGCGCCTCCGGGACTAGCGGGAACCACCCCTACGAGCAGTACTTC

clone size: many
V gene: TRBV7-4
D gene: TRBD1
J gene: TRBJ1-1
CDR3 protein: CASSLGPGQTSMNTEAFF
CDR3 DNA: TGTGCCAGCAGCTTAGGCCCGGGACAGACATCCATGAACACTGAAGCTTTCTTT

clone size: many
V gene: TRBV4-1
D gene: TRBD1
J gene: TRBJ1-1
CDR3 protein: CASSQEQGAQSAFF
CDR3 DNA: TGCGCCAGCAGCCAGGAACAGGGGGCACAGTCGGCTTTCTTT

clone size: many
V gene: TRBV29-1
D gene: TRBD1
J gene: TRBJ1-2
CDR3 protein: CSATGGYGYTF
CDR3 DNA: TGCAGCGCGACAGGGGGCTATGGCTACACCTTC

clone size: -
V gene: TRBV30
D gene: -
J gene: TRBJ1-1
CDR3 protein: CAWSPGYLRNTEAFF
CDR3 DNA: TGTGCCTGGAGTCCGGGTTACTTACGGAACACTGAAGCTTTCTTT

clone size: -
V gene: TRBV20-1
D gene: TRBD2
J gene: TRBJ2-1
CDR3 protein: CSARGVSGGSSYNEQFF
CDR3 DNA: TGCAGTGCTAGGGGGGTTAGCGGGGGGAGCTCCTACAATGAGCAGTTCTTC

clone size: -
V gene: TRBV5-6
D gene: -
J gene: TRBJ1-4
CDR3 protein: CASSLRLLLSTNEKLFF
CDR3 DNA: TGTGCCAGCAGCTTGCGGTTATTGTTGTCAACTAATGAAAAACTGTTTTTT

clone size: many
V gene: TRBV15
D gene: TRBD2
J gene: TRBJ2-7
CDR3 protein: CATSRDPGTSGYEQYF
CDR3 DNA: TGTGCCACCAGCAGAGATCCCGGGACTAGCGGGTACGAGCAGTACTTC

clone size: -
V gene: TRBV4-3
D gene: TRBD1
J gene: TRBJ2-7
CDR3 protein: CASSQDRGRVYEQYF
CDR3 DNA: TGCGCCAGCAGCCAGGACAGGGGGCGCGTTTACGAGCAGTACTTC

clone size: many
V gene: TRBV16
D gene: -
J gene: TRBJ2-2
CDR3 protein: CASSQLASTGELFF
CDR3 DNA: TGTGCCAGCAGCCAATTAGCCAGCACCGGGGAGCTGTTTTTT

clone size: many
V gene: TRBV28
D gene: -
J gene: TRBJ2-3
CDR3 protein: CASSFEGSGTDTQYF
CDR3 DNA: TGTGCCAGCAGTTTCGAGGGAAGCGGGACAGATACGCAGTATTTT

clone size: many
V gene: TRBV4-2
D gene: -
J gene: TRBJ2-7
CDR3 protein: CASSQDQDFYEQYF
CDR3 DNA: TGTGCCAGCAGCCAAGATCAGGATTTCTACGAGCAGTACTTC

clone size: many
V gene: TRBV6-2/TRBV6-3
D gene: -
J gene: TRBJ1-1
CDR3 protein: CASSYPPSMNTEAFF
CDR3 DNA: TGTGCCAGCAGTTACCCCCCATCCATGAACACTGAAGCTTTCTTT

clone size: many
V gene: TRBV9
D gene: -
J gene: TRBJ2-3
CDR3 protein: CASSVDTGSTDTQYF
CDR3 DNA: TGTGCCAGCAGCGTTGATACAGGTAGCACAGATACGCAGTATTTT

clone size: many
V gene: TRBV6-5
D gene: TRBD1
J gene: TRBJ2-2
CDR3 protein: CASSYQGATGELFF
CDR3 DNA: TGTGCCAGCAGTTACCAGGGGGCGACCGGGGAGCTGTTTTTT

clone size: few
V gene: TRBV20-1
D gene: -
J gene: TRBJ2-1
CDR3 protein: CSAPSQVLLDNEQFF
CDR3 DNA: TGCAGTGCTCCCTCACAGGTCCTTTTAGACAATGAGCAGTTCTTC

clone size: many
V gene: TRBV11-2
D gene: -
J gene: TRBJ2-3
CDR3 protein: CASSTPARERSTDTQYF
CDR3 DNA: TGTGCCAGCAGCACCCCGGCCCGTGAGCGGAGCACAGATACGCAGTATTTT

clone size: many
V gene: TRBV12-3/TRBV12-4
D gene: -
J gene: TRBJ1-5
CDR3 protein: CASSLGSGGNQPQHF
CDR3 DNA: TGTGCCAGCAGTTTAGGGTCGGGTGGCAATCAGCCCCAGCATTTT

clone size: many
V gene: TRBV20-1
D gene: -
J gene: TRBJ2-7
CDR3 protein: CSARRGGSDEQYF
CDR3 DNA: TGCAGTGCTAGGCGTGGGGGCAGTGACGAGCAGTACTTC

clone size: many
V gene: TRBV12-3/TRBV12-4
D gene: TRBD2
J gene: TRBJ2-3
CDR3 protein: CASSSRLAGTDTQYF
CDR3 DNA: TGTGCCAGCAGTTCCCGACTAGCGGGGACAGATACGCAGTATTTT